In its sample, the clone carrying this T cell receptor beta chain was seen a few times. Germline lookup yields CDR1 PRHDT and CDR2 FYEKMQ (reference sequence). CDR3 length: 14 residues. The V and J ends lost 8 bases and 0 bases respectively, with 13 bases between them. These data come from a study of human T cells and chemical hapten exposure. Across the whole study: During the roughly 25-week study period, patients had diphenylcyclopropenone applied to the scalp every week.

Each CDR3 protein gets one entry after TCRdb re-called the RACE reads with MiXCR. The sample carries about 300,000 distinct CDR3 sequences, 5.5% recorded once. As to time point: pre-sensitization, week 0. The treatment was: therapeutic diphenylcyclopropenone sensitization with weekly scalp DPC. The clonotype was recovered from a woman aged 18-29 years with alopecia areata. Some clones in this sample may be carry-over from other donors' samples. The source material was whole blood, sampled in connection with sensitization to the hapten diphenylcyclopropenone (DPC). The rearrangement uses TRBV13 and TRBJ1-1, with no clear D. The CDR3: CASLVGNMNTEAFF. DNA for the CDR3: TGTGCCAGCCTCGTCGGGAACATGAACACTGAAGCTTTCTTT.